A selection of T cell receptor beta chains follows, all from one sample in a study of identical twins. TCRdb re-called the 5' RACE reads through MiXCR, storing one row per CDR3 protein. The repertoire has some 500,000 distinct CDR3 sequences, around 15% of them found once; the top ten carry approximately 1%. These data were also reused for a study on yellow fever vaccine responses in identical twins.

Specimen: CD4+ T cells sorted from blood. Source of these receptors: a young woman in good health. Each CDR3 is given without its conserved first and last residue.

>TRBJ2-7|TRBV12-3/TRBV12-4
ASGSRDMSSYEQY
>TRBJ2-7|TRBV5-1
ASSLVSPGSHEQY
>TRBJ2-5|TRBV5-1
ASSFSGRETQY
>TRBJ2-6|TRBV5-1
ASSVAGLGSSGANVLA
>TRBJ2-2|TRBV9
ASSVESGLLNTGELF
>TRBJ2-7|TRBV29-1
SVEQIGTGQTYEQY
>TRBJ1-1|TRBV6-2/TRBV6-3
ASSYRQIGEAF
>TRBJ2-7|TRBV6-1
ASSLTSGGFYEQY
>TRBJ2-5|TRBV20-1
SASVGSGETQY
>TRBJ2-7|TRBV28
ASSFGGQGDEQY
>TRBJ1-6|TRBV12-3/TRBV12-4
ASSNTRNSPLH
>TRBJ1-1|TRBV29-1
SVGNSEAF
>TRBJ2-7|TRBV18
ASSQDRLSPYEQY
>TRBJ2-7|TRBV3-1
ASSQTWGEQY
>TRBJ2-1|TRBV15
ATSRTGWNEQF
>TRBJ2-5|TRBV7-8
ASSLRGQLMTQY
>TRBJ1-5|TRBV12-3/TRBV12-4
ASRQTGDQPQH
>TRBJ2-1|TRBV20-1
SARLRQWQF
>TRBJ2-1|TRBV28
ASIEAGGGTYNEQF
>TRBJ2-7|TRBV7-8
ASSPQAGSAYEQY
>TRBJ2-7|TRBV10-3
AISVSQDYEQY
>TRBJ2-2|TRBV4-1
ASSQYRTSGNTGELF
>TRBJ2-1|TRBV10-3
ATRGRDSSYNEQF
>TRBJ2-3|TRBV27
ASGPLNTDTQY
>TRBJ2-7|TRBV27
ASSLGQGFRGEQY
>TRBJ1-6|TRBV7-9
ASSLVDTNSPLH
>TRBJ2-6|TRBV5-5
ASSLGHASGANVLT
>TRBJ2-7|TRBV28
ASSFPPNEQY
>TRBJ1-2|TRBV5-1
ASSRDSLGYT
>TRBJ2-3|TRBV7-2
ASSRERGPDTQY
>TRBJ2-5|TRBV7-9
ASSLETGPRETQY
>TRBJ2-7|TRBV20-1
SALAITDEQY
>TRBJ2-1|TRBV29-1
SVVRGEQF
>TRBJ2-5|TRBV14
ASSQEPAGTQY
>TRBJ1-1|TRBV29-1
SDLMNTEAF
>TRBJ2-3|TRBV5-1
ASSSLSTDTQY
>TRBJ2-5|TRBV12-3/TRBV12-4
ASRKQGWETQY
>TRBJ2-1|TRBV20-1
SAPKLGGEQF
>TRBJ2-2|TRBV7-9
ASSLIQGGSGRELF
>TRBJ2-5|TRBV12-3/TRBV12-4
ASTATFGLAGRETQY
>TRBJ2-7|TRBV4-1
ASSQAGQGSYEQY
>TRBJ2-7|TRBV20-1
SAIPGYAYEQY
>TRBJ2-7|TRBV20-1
SARDITRTGLSYEQY
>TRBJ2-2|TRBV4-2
ASSVLAGGPSTGELF
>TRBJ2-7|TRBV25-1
ASSVQTGENYEQY